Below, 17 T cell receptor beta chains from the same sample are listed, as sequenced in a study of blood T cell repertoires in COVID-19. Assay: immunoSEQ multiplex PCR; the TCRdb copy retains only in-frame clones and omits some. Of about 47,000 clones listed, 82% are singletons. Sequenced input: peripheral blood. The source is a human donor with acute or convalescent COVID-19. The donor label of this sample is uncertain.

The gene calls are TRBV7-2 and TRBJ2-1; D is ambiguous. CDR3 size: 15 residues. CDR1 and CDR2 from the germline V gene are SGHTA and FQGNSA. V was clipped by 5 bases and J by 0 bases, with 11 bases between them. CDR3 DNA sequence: TGTGCCAGCAGCCCTACTTATAGCTCCTACAATGAGCAGTTCTTC. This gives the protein CASSPTYSSYNEQFF.

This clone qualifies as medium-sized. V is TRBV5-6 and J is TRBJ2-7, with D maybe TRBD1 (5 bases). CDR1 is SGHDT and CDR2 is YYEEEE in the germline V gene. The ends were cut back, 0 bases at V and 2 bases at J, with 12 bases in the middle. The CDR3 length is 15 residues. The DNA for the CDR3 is TGTGCCAGCAGCTTGGCAAACAGGCCTGCCTACGAGCAGTACTTC. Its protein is CASSLANRPAYEQYF.

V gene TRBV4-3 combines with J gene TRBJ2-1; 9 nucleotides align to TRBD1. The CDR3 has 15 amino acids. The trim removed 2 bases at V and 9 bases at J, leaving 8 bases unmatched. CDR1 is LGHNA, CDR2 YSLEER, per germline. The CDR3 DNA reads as TGCGCCAGCAGCCAAACGACAGGGGGGGATCTTGAGCAGTTCTTC. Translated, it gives CASSQTTGGDLEQFF.

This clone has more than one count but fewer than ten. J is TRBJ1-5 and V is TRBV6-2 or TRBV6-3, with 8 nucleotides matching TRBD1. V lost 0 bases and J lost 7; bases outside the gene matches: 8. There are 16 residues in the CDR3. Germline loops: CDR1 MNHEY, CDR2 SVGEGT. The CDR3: CASSYSLGQGIQPQHF. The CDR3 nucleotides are TGTGCCAGCAGTTACTCGTTAGGACAGGGCATCCAGCCCCAGCATTTT.

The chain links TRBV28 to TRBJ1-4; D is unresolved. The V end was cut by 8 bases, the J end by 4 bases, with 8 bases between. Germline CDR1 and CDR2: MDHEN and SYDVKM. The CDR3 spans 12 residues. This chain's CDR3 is CASFAGNEKLFF. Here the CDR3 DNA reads TGTGCCAGCTTTGCCGGTAATGAAAAACTGTTTTTT.

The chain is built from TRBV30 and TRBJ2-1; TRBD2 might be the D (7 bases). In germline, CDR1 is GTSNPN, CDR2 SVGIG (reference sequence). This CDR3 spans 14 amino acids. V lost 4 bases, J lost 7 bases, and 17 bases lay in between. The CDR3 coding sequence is TGTGCCTGGACCAGAGGGGGGGCCTTGAATGAGCAGTTCTTC. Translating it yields CAWTRGGALNEQFF. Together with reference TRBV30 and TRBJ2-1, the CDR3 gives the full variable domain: SQTIHQWPATLVQPVGSPLSLECTVEGTSNPNLYWYRQAAGRGLQLLFYSVGIGQISSEVPQNLSASRPQDRQFILSSKKLLLSDSGFYLCAWTRGGALNEQFFGPGTRLTVL.

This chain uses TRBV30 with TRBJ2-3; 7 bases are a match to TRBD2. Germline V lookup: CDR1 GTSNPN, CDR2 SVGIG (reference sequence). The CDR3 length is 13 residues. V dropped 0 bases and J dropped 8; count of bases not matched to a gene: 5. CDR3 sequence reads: CAWSVRGVGTQYF. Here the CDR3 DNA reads TGTGCCTGGAGTGTACGGGGGGTGGGTACGCAGTATTTT.

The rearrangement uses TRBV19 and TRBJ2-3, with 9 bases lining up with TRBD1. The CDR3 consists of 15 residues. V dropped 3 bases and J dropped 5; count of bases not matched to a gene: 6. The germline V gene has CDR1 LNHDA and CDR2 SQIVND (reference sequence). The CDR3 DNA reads TGTGCCAGTAGTATGAGGGACAGGGATGTAGATACGCAGTATTTT. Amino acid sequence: CASSMRDRDVDTQYF.

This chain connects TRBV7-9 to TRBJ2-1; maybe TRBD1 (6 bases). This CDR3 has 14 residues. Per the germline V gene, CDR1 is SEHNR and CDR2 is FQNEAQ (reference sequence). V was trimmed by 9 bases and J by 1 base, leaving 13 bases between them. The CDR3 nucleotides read TGTGCCAGTAACCAGGGGAATTCCTACAATGAGCAGTTCTTC. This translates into CASNQGNSYNEQFF.

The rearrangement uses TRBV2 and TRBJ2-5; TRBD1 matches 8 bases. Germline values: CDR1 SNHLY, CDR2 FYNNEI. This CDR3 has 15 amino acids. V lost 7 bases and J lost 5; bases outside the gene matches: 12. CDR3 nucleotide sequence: TGTGCCAGCACGCAGATGCAGGGGGCGGGGGAGACCCAGTACTTC. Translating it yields CASTQMQGAGETQYF.

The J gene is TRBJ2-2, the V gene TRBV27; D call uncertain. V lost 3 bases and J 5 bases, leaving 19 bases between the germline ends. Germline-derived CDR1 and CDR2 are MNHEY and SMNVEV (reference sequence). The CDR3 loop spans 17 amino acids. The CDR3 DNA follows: TGTGCCAGCAGTTTGAGTGGCAGGTATCGCTTGACCGGGGAGCTGTTTTTT. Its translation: CASSLSGRYRLTGELFF.

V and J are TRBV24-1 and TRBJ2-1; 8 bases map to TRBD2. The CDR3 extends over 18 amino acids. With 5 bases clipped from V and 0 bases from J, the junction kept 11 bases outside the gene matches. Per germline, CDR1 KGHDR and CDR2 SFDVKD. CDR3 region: CATSAGWLAGSSYNEQFF. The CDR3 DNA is TGTGCCACCAGTGCGGGATGGCTAGCGGGCAGCTCCTACAATGAGCAGTTCTTC.

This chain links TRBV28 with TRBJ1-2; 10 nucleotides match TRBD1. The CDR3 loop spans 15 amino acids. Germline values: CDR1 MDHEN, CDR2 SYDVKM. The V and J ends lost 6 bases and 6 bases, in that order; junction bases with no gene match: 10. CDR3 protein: CASSFIQGQGDGYTF. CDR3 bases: TGTGCCAGCAGCTTCATCCAAGGACAGGGGGATGGCTACACCTTC.

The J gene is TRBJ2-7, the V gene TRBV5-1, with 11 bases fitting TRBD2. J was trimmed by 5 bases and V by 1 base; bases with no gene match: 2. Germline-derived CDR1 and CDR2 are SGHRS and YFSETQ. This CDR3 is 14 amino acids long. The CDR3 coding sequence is TGCGCCAGCAGCTTGCAACTAGCGGGAGACGAGCAGTACTTC. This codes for CASSLQLAGDEQYF.

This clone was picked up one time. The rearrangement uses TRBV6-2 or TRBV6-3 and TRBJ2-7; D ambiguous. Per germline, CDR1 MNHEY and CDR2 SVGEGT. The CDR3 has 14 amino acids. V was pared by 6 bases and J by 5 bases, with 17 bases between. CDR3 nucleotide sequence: TGTGCCAGCAGCCGCCCATTGAAGCGAAACGAGCAGTACTTC. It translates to CASSRPLKRNEQYF.

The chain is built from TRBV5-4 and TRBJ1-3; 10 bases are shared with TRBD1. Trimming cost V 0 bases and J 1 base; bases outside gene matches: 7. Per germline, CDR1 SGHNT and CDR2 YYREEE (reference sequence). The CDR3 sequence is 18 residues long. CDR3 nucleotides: TGTGCCAGCAGCTTGGAGTTTGGGACAGGGGCTTCTGGAAACACCATATATTTT. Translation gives CASSLEFGTGASGNTIYF. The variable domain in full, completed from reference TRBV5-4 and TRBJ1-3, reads ETGVTQSPTHLIKTRGQQVTLRCSSQSGHNTVSWYQQALGQGPQFIFQYYREEENGRGNFPPRFSGLQFPNYSSELNVNALELDDSALYLCASSLEFGTGASGNTIYFGEGSWLTVV.

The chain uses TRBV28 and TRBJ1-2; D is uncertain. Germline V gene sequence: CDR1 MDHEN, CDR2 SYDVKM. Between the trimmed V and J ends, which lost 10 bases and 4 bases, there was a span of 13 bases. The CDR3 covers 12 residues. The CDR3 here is CATAGFGYGYTF. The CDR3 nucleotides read TGTGCCACCGCGGGGTTCGGCTATGGCTACACCTTC.